Each of the 22 T cell receptor beta chains below was sequenced from the same sample in a study of blood T cell repertoires in COVID-19. The method was immunoSEQ multiplex PCR; TCRdb's version includes in-frame clones alone and lacks a portion of them. The table includes some 360,000 clones, more than 70% detected once. The specimen sequenced was peripheral blood. Receptors were obtained from a woman aged 60-75 years with COVID-19, enrolled during active disease.

The gene calls are TRBV6-5 and TRBJ1-6; the match to TRBD1 covers 7 bases. CDR1 MNHEY and CDR2 SVGAGI come from the germline V gene. V trimming: 6 bases; J trimming: 0 bases; junction bases outside the gene matches: 2. The CDR3 sequence is 15 residues long. The CDR3 sequence is CASRDRSSYNSPLHF. Written as DNA, the CDR3 is TGTGCCAGCAGGGACAGGAGCTCCTATAATTCACCCCTCCACTTT.

This clone is a singleton in its sample. The chain has TRBV5-6 and TRBJ2-1; 8 positions match TRBD1. V shed 3 bases and J 2 bases; nucleotides not matched to a gene: 4. The V gene's germline CDR1 is SGHDT and CDR2 YYEEEE. The CDR3 runs 15 residues. The CDR3: CASSWTGSPYNEQFF. The DNA of the CDR3 is TGTGCCAGCAGCTGGACAGGGTCCCCCTACAATGAGCAGTTCTTC.

J is TRBJ2-7 and V is TRBV4-1; tentatively, D is TRBD2 (5 bases). The CDR3 is 14 amino acids. The germline CDR1 and CDR2 sequences are MGHRA and YSYEKL. V lost 0 bases to trimming and J lost 3 bases, with 9 bases between them. The CDR3 nucleotides are TGCGCCAGCAGCCAAGATTCAGGAGGCTACGAGCAGTACTTC. Translated: CASSQDSGGYEQYF.

The chain couples TRBV14 to TRBJ2-4, with 7 bases identical to TRBD2. J was trimmed by 7 bases and V by 6 bases; bases with no gene match: 9. Germline values: CDR1 SGHDN, CDR2 FVKESK. This CDR3 contains 14 residues. The CDR3 here is CASSPLGRKNIQYF. DNA of the CDR3: TGTGCCAGCAGTCCCCTCGGGAGGAAGAACATTCAGTACTTC.

The chain recombines TRBV3-1 (or the pseudogene TRBV3-2) with TRBJ2-1, with 7 nucleotides matching TRBD2. Per germline, CDR1 LGHDT and CDR2 YNNKEL (reference sequence). The V segment lost 11 bases and the J segment 6 bases; nucleotides outside the gene matches: 13. The CDR3 sequence is 14 residues long. The CDR3 DNA follows: TGTGCCTCTCGGGAGGCGGGGACGGTCAATGAGCAGTTCTTC. Translated: CASREAGTVNEQFF.

The chain carries TRBV7-3 and TRBJ1-3, with D unresolved. Trimming pared 11 bases from V and 4 bases from J, leaving 15 bases between. This CDR3 is 13 amino acids long. Germline V lookup: CDR1 SGHTA, CDR2 FQGTGA. The CDR3 coding sequence is TGTGCCTCGGGAAAGGGTGACGGAAACACCATATATTTT. Encoded protein: CASGKGDGNTIYF.

V usage is TRBV6-5 and J usage is TRBJ1-2; TRBD1 matches at 10 bases. This CDR3 is 15 amino acids long. CDR1 is MNHEY and CDR2 is SVGAGI in the germline V gene. V dropped 7 bases and J dropped 3; count of bases not matched to a gene: 8. CDR3: CASTSRDRGDYGYTF. CDR3 bases: TGTGCCAGCACCTCCCGGGACAGGGGCGACTATGGCTACACCTTC.

The V and J genes are TRBV14 and TRBJ2-1; TRBD2 matches 11 bases. The CDR3 spans 15 residues. Unmatched junction bases numbered 2, after V lost 3 bases and J lost 4 bases. CDR1 and CDR2 from the germline V gene are SGHDN and FVKESK. The DNA for the CDR3 is TGTGCCAGCAGCCAGACTAGCGGGACTTACAATGAGCAGTTCTTC. It encodes CASSQTSGTYNEQFF.

In this sample, this clone turned up a few times. The chain joins TRBV5-1 to TRBJ2-7, with TRBD1 identical over 9 bases. The V gene's germline CDR1 is SGHRS and CDR2 YFSETQ. This CDR3 is 15 amino acids long. After removal of 4 bases from V and 3 bases from J, the junction contained 8 bases not matched to a gene. The CDR3 coding sequence is TGCGCCAGCAGCCCGGTGGGACAGGGAGACTACGAGCAGTACTTC. Translation: CASSPVGQGDYEQYF.

The V and J genes are TRBV27 and TRBJ2-6; tentative D call: TRBD2 (5 bases). The germline V gene encodes CDR1 MNHEY and CDR2 SMNVEV (reference sequence). There are 15 residues in the CDR3. Between the trimmed V and J ends, which lost 2 bases and 0 bases, there was a span of 5 bases. Here the CDR3 DNA reads TGTGCCAGCAGTTTAGAGGGCTCTGGGGCCAACGTCCTGACTTTC. It codes for CASSLEGSGANVLTF.

V usage is TRBV15 and J usage is TRBJ2-5; the match to TRBD1 covers 7 bases. The junction had 12 bases not matched to a gene; V was cut back by 5 bases and J by 6 bases. The CDR3 spans 15 residues. Germline V gives CDR1 LNHNV, CDR2 YYDKDF (reference sequence). The CDR3 protein is CATSATVQGWKTQYF. CDR3 DNA sequence: TGTGCCACCAGCGCGACCGTACAGGGGTGGAAGACCCAGTACTTC.

This clone occurred many times. The rearrangement links TRBV5-6 to TRBJ1-4, with D perhaps TRBD1 (6 bases). The CDR3 loop spans 15 amino acids. CDR1 is SGHDT, CDR2 YYEEEE, per germline. V shed 4 bases and J shed 4 bases, with 14 bases lying between them. CDR3: CASSPGQPNNEKLFF. Here the CDR3 DNA reads TGTGCCAGCAGCCCTGGACAGCCGAATAATGAAAAACTGTTTTTT.

The CDR3 region has the DNA TGTGCCAGTAGTATAGTCCAGGGCCAGGCGACCCAGTACTTC. As protein: CASSIVQGQATQYF. The rearrangement uses TRBV19 and TRBJ2-5; D may be TRBD1 (5 bases). In germline, CDR1 is LNHDA, CDR2 SQIVND (reference sequence). The CDR3 length is 14 residues. Trimming took off 1 base at V and 7 bases at J, with 13 bases between the two ends.

The genes are TRBV9 and TRBJ1-2, with 7 bases identical to TRBD1. Trimming at V came to 1 base and at J to 2 bases, leaving 5 bases not matched to a gene. Germline CDR1 SGDLS, CDR2 YYNGEE. There are 15 residues in the CDR3. The CDR3, as DNA: TGTGCCAGCAGCGTAAAAGAGACAGGGAACTATGGCTACACCTTC. Its protein is CASSVKETGNYGYTF.

The rearrangement uses TRBV11-2 and TRBJ2-1, with TRBD1 matching 8 bases. The CDR3 spans 12 residues. Germline-derived CDR1 and CDR2 are SGHAT and FQNNGV. With V trimmed by 5 bases and J by 12 bases, 6 bases remained unmatched. CDR3 in amino acids: CASSLQGAGQFF. The CDR3 coding sequence is TGTGCCAGCAGCCTTCAGGGGGCCGGGCAGTTCTTC.

This chain links TRBV21-1 with TRBJ1-1. TRBV21-1 is classified as a pseudogene. The CDR3 is made up of 14 amino acids. The CDR3 reads CASRSGLSNTEAFF. The CDR3 nucleotides read TGTGCCAGCAGGTCGGGACTCTCGAACACTGAAGCTTTCTTT.

This clone was picked up a small number of times. This sequence joins TRBV28 and TRBJ2-7, with 9 bases fitting TRBD2. V shed 10 bases, J shed 2 bases, and the junction held 6 bases outside the gene matches. CDR3 length: 13 residues. CDR1 and CDR2 from the germline V gene are MDHEN and SYDVKM. The CDR3 coding sequence is TGTGCCACCAGCGGGGGGATTCCCTACGAGCAGTACTTC. Amino acids: CATSGGIPYEQYF.

The V call is TRBV7-3, the J call TRBJ2-1, with no clear D. Trimming removed 1 base at V and 9 bases at J, with 13 bases between. In germline, CDR1 is SGHTA, CDR2 FQGTGA. This CDR3 contains 14 residues. The CDR3 sequence: CASSLNAIGSEQFF. In nucleotides, the CDR3 is TGTGCCAGCAGCTTAAACGCAATCGGTAGTGAGCAGTTCTTC. Full variable domain (remainder filled in from reference TRBV7-3 and TRBJ2-1): GAGVSQTPSNKVTEKGKYVELRCDPISGHTALYWYRQSLGQGPEFLIYFQGTGAADDSGLPNDRFFAVRPEGSVSTLKIQRTERGDSAVYLCASSLNAIGSEQFFGPGTRLTVL.

The V gene is TRBV10-3, the J gene TRBJ1-1; possibly TRBD1 for D (6 bases). Between the trimmed V and J ends, which lost 6 bases and 1 base, there was a span of 9 bases. The CDR3 is 13 residues long. Germline V gives CDR1 ENHRY, CDR2 SYGVKD. CDR3 DNA: TGTGCCATCAGCACGACAGGGAACACTGAAGCTTTCTTT. It is translated as CAISTTGNTEAFF.

The genes are TRBV5-4 and TRBJ2-3; the D gene is possibly TRBD2 (6 bases). Trimming took 4 bases from V and 0 from J, leaving 12 bases between them. The CDR3 has 15 residues. Germline V lookup: CDR1 SGHNT, CDR2 YYREEE (reference sequence). CDR3 in amino acids: CASSPDYSSTDTQYF. The CDR3 bases are TGTGCCAGCAGCCCGGACTATTCTAGCACAGATACGCAGTATTTT.

The V call is TRBV4-1, the J call TRBJ2-5, with unresolved D. The V end lost 1 base, the J end lost 2 bases, and 5 bases lay between the germline ends. The CDR3 sequence is 13 residues long. Germline V gene sequence: CDR1 MGHRA, CDR2 YSYEKL. The CDR3 reads CASSQAAQETQYF. CDR3 bases: TGCGCCAGCAGCCAAGCAGCGCAAGAGACCCAGTACTTC.

The CDR3 reads CASTRPGERGYNEQFF. Written as DNA, the CDR3 is TGTGCCAGCACTAGACCCGGGGAGCGGGGTTACAATGAGCAGTTCTTC. The rearrangement uses TRBV2 and TRBJ2-1, with 7 bases lining up with TRBD2. The germline V gene encodes CDR1 SNHLY and CDR2 FYNNEI. The junction had 13 bases not matched to a gene; V was cut back by 7 bases and J by 4 bases. The CDR3 has 16 amino acids.